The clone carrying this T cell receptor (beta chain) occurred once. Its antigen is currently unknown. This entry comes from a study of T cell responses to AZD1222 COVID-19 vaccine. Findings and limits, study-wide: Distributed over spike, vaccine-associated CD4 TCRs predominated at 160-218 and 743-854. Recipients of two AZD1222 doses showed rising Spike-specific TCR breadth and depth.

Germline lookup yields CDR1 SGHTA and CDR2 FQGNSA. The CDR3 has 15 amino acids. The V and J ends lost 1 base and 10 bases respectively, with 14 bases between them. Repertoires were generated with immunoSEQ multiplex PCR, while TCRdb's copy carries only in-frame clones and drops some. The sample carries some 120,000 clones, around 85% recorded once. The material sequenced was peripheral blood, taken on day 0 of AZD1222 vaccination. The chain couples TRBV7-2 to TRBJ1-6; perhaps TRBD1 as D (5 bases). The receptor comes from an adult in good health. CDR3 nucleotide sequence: TGTGCCAGCAGCTTAGTTCCGCAGGGAAGGTCACCCCTCCACTTT. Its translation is CASSLVPQGRSPLHF.